These 27 T cell receptor beta chains came from one sample sequenced in a study of T cells in Graves' hyperthyroidism and ophthalmopathy. Amplified TCR beta CDR3 regions derived from RNA transcripts. In the first-round RT-PCR of the TCR CDR3, the HTBI primer set was used. MiXCR, run by TCRdb on the multiplex PCR reads, gives a single entry per CDR3 protein. The table shows fewer than 500,000 distinct CDR3 sequences, with about 13% occurring only once. The sequenced sample consisted of blood. Receptor source: a man aged 25 to 40 with Graves' hyperthyroidism that later progressed to Graves' ophthalmopathy.

The chain employs TRBV28 and TRBJ2-3; 8 bases line up with TRBD2. This CDR3 region has 15 residues. After removal of 0 bases from V and 5 bases from J, the junction contained 4 bases not matched to a gene. Germline CDR1 MDHEN, CDR2 SYDVKM. The CDR3 nucleotides are TGTGCCAGCAGTTTATGGGCGGGGGGAAGAGATACGCAGTATTTT. Translating gives CASSLWAGGRDTQYF.

This clonotype was counted between two and nine times. The chain joins TRBV30 to TRBJ1-3, with 8 bases lining up with TRBD1. The V gene's germline CDR1 is GTSNPN and CDR2 SVGIG (reference sequence). The length of the CDR3 is 13 residues. Germline trimming cut 8 bases from V and 4 bases from J; bases unmatched to any gene: 7. In nucleotides, the CDR3 is TGTGCCAACACCGGGACAGGCGGAAACACCATATATTTT. Translated, it gives CANTGTGGNTIYF.

This clonotype was picked up many times. The J gene is TRBJ1-5, the V gene TRBV7-9, with D tentatively TRBD1 (6 bases). Germline CDR1 is SEHNR and CDR2 is FQNEAQ (reference sequence). The CDR3 length is 13 residues. The V end lost 4 bases, the J end lost 5 bases, and 9 bases lay between the germline ends. For the CDR3, the DNA is TGTGCCAGCAGCTCTCACAGGGATCAGCCCCAGCATTTT. Translated: CASSSHRDQPQHF.

This clonotype showed up many times. The chain carries TRBV12-3 or TRBV12-4 and TRBJ1-1, with 12 positions matching TRBD1. Germline trimming cut 7 bases from V and 5 bases from J; bases unmatched to any gene: 8. CDR3 length: 15 amino acids. CDR3 sequence reads: CASNLGQGATTEAFF. The CDR3 coding sequence is TGTGCCAGCAATCTGGGACAGGGGGCGACGACTGAAGCTTTCTTT.

The genes are TRBV6-1 and TRBJ1-6; 7 bases are shared with TRBD1. The CDR3 totals 14 residues. The V gene's germline CDR1 is MNHNS and CDR2 SASEGT. J was trimmed by 10 bases and V by 6 bases; bases with no gene match: 9. Here the CDR3 reads CASRGRTGRSPLHF. The CDR3 region has the DNA TGTGCCAGCAGGGGGAGGACAGGAAGATCACCCCTCCACTTT.

This clonotype occurred many times. The chain uses TRBV2 and TRBJ2-7, with 8 bases lining up with TRBD1. Germline values: CDR1 SNHLY, CDR2 FYNNEI. The CDR3 has 13 residues. V dropped 7 bases and J dropped 4; count of bases not matched to a gene: 6. For the CDR3, the DNA is TGTGCCAGCAACGAGGACAGGGTTTACGAGCAGTACTTC. It codes for CASNEDRVYEQYF.

This clonotype was observed a handful of times. DNA of the CDR3: TGTGCCAGCAGCTGGCCTGGGCAGGATGGCTACACCTTC. Protein sequence: CASSWPGQDGYTF. The chain uses TRBV5-5 and TRBJ1-2, with D unresolved. CDR3 length: 13 amino acids. Germline CDR1 reads SGHKS; CDR2 reads YYEKEE (reference sequence). The ends were cut back, 3 bases at V and 6 bases at J, with 12 bases in the middle.

Only a few counts were recorded for this clonotype. The chain carries TRBV12-3 or TRBV12-4 and TRBJ2-5; no firm D call. With 7 bases removed from V and 6 bases from J, the gap between germline ends came to 12 bases. The CDR3 is 12 amino acids. CDR3 region: CASTSMRQTQYF. Here the CDR3 DNA reads TGTGCCAGCACCTCCATGCGGCAGACCCAGTACTTC.

The V call is TRBV9, the J call TRBJ2-3; perhaps TRBD1 as D (6 bases). Germline loops: CDR1 SGDLS, CDR2 YYNGEE. The CDR3 has 14 amino acids. The ends were cut back, 6 bases at V and 1 base at J, with 12 bases in the middle. The CDR3: CASNPQGGTDTQYF. The CDR3 DNA sequence: TGTGCCAGCAACCCACAGGGAGGCACAGATACGCAGTATTTT. Combining the CDR3 with reference TRBV9 and TRBJ2-3 gives the whole variable domain DSGVTQTPKHLITATGQRVTLRCSPRSGDLSVYWYQQSLDQGLQFLIQYYNGEERAKGNILERFSAQQFPDLHSELNLSSLELGDSALYFCASNPQGGTDTQYFGPGTRLTVL.

This clonotype has a count of ten or more. The J gene is TRBJ2-5, the V gene TRBV2; D is uncertain. Trimming cost V 7 bases and J 1 base, with 13 bases left between them. Germline V gives CDR1 SNHLY, CDR2 FYNNEI. The length of the CDR3 is 14 residues. The CDR3 nucleotides are TGTGCCAGCACCCGACTGGACCTCCAAGAGACCCAGTACTTC. It translates to CASTRLDLQETQYF.

Many counts were recorded for this clonotype. The V call is TRBV30, the J call TRBJ1-1; the D is unclear. Germline V gene data show CDR1 as GTSNPN and CDR2 as SVGIG (reference sequence). The length of the CDR3 is 15 residues. V gave up 2 bases and J gave up 3 bases, with 16 bases separating them. The CDR3 loop is CAWSSKGVTDTEAFF. The CDR3 DNA reads TGTGCCTGGAGTTCTAAGGGTGTGACGGACACTGAAGCTTTCTTT.

On this clonotype itself: This may come from a read error, since a much larger clone is one base off. This chain's CDR3 is CVSSGSRFEETQYF. CDR3 sequence (DNA): TGTGTCAGCAGCGGGAGTCGGTTCGAGGAGACCCAGTACTTC. V is TRBV12-3 or TRBV12-4 and J is TRBJ2-5; TRBD2 matches 8 bases. CDR3 length equals 14 residues.

This clonotype was counted ten times or more. This chain connects TRBV3-1 to TRBJ1-5, with D hard to call. The CDR3 contains 15 residues. Germline V gives CDR1 LGHDT, CDR2 YNNKEL (reference sequence). The germline V and J ends were trimmed by 2 bases and 6 bases, with 14 bases remaining between them. CDR3 in DNA: TGTGCCAGCAGCCAACATAGCGGGGTACTTCAGCCCCAGCATTTT. The encoded protein is CASSQHSGVLQPQHF. Supplemented by reference TRBV3-1 and TRBJ1-5, the full variable domain reads DTAVSQTPKYLVTQMGNDKSIKCEQNLGHDTMYWYKQDSKKFLKIMFSYNNKELIINETVPNRFSPKSPDKAHLNLHINSLELGDSAVYFCASSQHSGVLQPQHFGDGTRLSIL.

This clonotype was recorded at least ten times. The V gene is TRBV11-2, the J gene TRBJ2-7, with a tentative D call TRBD1 (6 bases). Deletions cut 7 bases from V and 6 bases from J, with 16 bases between. Germline V gives CDR1 SGHAT, CDR2 FQNNGV. There are 13 residues in the CDR3. CDR3 protein: CASKGNRAIEQYF. The CDR3 DNA sequence: TGTGCCAGCAAGGGGAACAGGGCCATCGAGCAGTACTTC.

In this sample, this clonotype turned up many times. The V call is TRBV2, the J call TRBJ1-2; D gene unclear. V lost 3 bases, J lost 2 bases, and 13 bases lay in between. Looked up from germline, CDR1 is SNHLY and CDR2 is FYNNEI. This CDR3 contains 15 residues. The CDR3 bases are TGTGCCAGCAGTGAGGTTGGTACAGAGAACTATGGCTACACCTTC. Translating gives CASSEVGTENYGYTF.

This sequence joins TRBV7-3 and TRBJ2-2; D might be TRBD2 (5 bases). The CDR3 covers 13 residues. Germline V CDR1 and CDR2: SGHTA, FQGTGA. V lost 7 bases and J lost 5, with 11 bases in between. The CDR3 sequence: CASTRTATGELFF. The DNA for the CDR3 is TGTGCCAGCACCAGGACTGCTACCGGGGAGCTGTTTTTT.

This clonotype was seen ten or more times. J is TRBJ2-3 and V is TRBV5-8; TRBD1 or TRBD2 may be the D gene (6 bases each). This CDR3 has 14 residues. Germline V gives CDR1 SGHTS, CDR2 YDEGEE. The V gene lost 0 bases and the J gene lost 3 bases, with 8 bases spanning the gap. As DNA, the CDR3 is TGTGCCAGCAGCTTGGAGGGGGGTACAGATACGCAGTATTTT. Translated, it gives CASSLEGGTDTQYF.

Ten or more counts support this clonotype. The chain employs TRBV13 and TRBJ2-3; D may correspond to TRBD1 or TRBD2 (6 bases each). V shed 4 bases and J shed 4 bases, with 18 bases lying between them. In germline, CDR1 is PRHDT, CDR2 FYEKMQ (reference sequence). This CDR3 spans 16 amino acids. The chain's CDR3 is CASSSGMGGQADTQYF. CDR3 bases: TGTGCCAGCAGCTCCGGTATGGGGGGCCAGGCAGATACGCAGTATTTT.

This clonotype occurred a few times. The chain is built from TRBV27 and TRBJ2-7, with TRBD2 identical over 11 bases. The germline V gene encodes CDR1 MNHEY and CDR2 SMNVEV (reference sequence). This CDR3 spans 14 amino acids. V was clipped by 5 bases and J by 3 bases; unmatched bases: 3. This chain's CDR3 is CASSASGGHYEQYF. As DNA, the CDR3 is TGTGCCAGCAGTGCTAGCGGGGGGCACTACGAGCAGTACTTC.

The rearrangement joins TRBV11-3 to TRBJ2-7; D perhaps matches TRBD1 (5 bases). V lost 0 bases to trimming and J lost 5 bases, with 8 bases between them. CDR3 length: 13 amino acids. In germline, CDR1 is SGHNT, CDR2 YENEEA. CDR3 in amino acids: CASSLEGRDEQYF. CDR3 in DNA: TGTGCCAGCAGCTTAGAGGGCAGGGACGAGCAGTACTTC.

About this clonotype: The CDR3 does not end in the conserved phenylalanine or tryptophan, so this is likely a read error. J is TRBJ1-5 and V is TRBV24-1, with 9 bases matching TRBD1. Germline lookup yields CDR1 KGHDR and CDR2 SFDVKD. This CDR3 region has 15 residues. J gave up 5 bases and V 5 bases, and 6 bases lay outside the gene matches. The CDR3 region has the DNA TGTGCCACCAGTGTCGGACAGGGGAGTGATCAGCCCCAGCATTCT. Translated, it gives CATSVGQGSDQPQHS.

Turning to this clonotype: A single base separates this from a much larger clone, so it may be a read error. The chain is built from TRBV7-8 and TRBJ2-2; D call uncertain. Trimming removed 4 bases from V and 0 bases from J, with 12 bases in between. The CDR3 contains 16 residues. Germline V CDR1 and CDR2: SGHVS, FQNEAQ. Here the CDR3 reads CASSYLPSANTGELFF. CDR3 sequence (DNA): TGTGCCAGCAGCTACCTCCCCTCCGCGAACACCGGGGAGCTGTTTTTT.

This clonotype was seen repeatedly, ten times or more. CDR3 loop: CASSLTAGNTIYF. In DNA form, the CDR3 reads TGTGCCAGCAGCTTAACGGCGGGGAACACCATATATTTT. This chain uses TRBV11-2 with TRBJ1-3, with no clear D. The CDR3 contains 13 residues. Germline V lookup: CDR1 SGHAT, CDR2 FQNNGV. V was pared by 2 bases and J by 7 bases, with 9 bases between.

The chain is built from TRBV2 and TRBJ2-7, with D possibly being TRBD1 (6 bases). The CDR3 spans 15 residues. CDR1 is SNHLY and CDR2 is FYNNEI in the germline V gene. The ends were cut back, 10 bases at V and 6 bases at J, with 25 bases in the middle. The CDR3 here is CATRDDRMGLVEQYF. The CDR3 region has the DNA TGTGCCACCAGAGATGACAGGATGGGGCTCGTCGAGCAGTACTTC.

This clonotype was found a few times. The rearrangement joins TRBV7-3 to TRBJ1-3; D is undetermined. The CDR3 runs to 15 residues. From germline, CDR1 is SGHTA and CDR2 FQGTGA. V lost 1 base and J lost 0, with 7 bases in between. The CDR3 sequence is CASSLNGNSGNTIYF. The CDR3 DNA sequence: TGTGCCAGCAGCTTAAATGGGAACTCTGGAAACACCATATATTTT.

V and J are TRBV20-1 and TRBJ2-5; D is unclear. CDR3 length equals 14 residues. CDR1 is DFQATT, CDR2 SNEGSKA, per germline (reference sequence). V was trimmed by 5 bases and J by 1 base, leaving 14 bases between them. CDR3 sequence reads: CSAPLVPIQETQYF. DNA of the CDR3: TGCAGTGCTCCTCTGGTACCGATCCAAGAGACCCAGTACTTC.

This clonotype was counted at least ten times. This rearrangement joins TRBV12-3 or TRBV12-4 to TRBJ2-5; D is possibly TRBD1 or TRBD2 (5 bases each). The CDR3 runs 16 residues. V lost 1 base to trimming and J lost 5 bases, with 17 bases between them. The CDR3 protein is CASSLGGAGTVETQYF. CDR3 bases: TGTGCCAGCAGTTTAGGGGGCGCAGGGACGGTGGAGACCCAGTACTTC.